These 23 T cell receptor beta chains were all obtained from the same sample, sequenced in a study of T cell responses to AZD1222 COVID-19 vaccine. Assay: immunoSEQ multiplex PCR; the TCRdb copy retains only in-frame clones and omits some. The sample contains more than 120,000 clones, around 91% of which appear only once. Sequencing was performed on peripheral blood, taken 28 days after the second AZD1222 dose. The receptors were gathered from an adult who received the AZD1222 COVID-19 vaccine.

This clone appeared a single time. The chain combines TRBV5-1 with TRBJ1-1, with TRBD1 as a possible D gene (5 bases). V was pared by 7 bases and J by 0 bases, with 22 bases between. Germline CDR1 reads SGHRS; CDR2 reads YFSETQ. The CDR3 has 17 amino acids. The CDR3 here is CASSEWGFGDMNTEAFF. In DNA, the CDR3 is TGCGCCAGCTCGGAATGGGGGTTTGGTGACATGAACACTGAAGCTTTCTTT. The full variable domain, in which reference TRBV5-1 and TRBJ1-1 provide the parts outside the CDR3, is KAGVTQTPRYLIKTRGQQVTLSCSPISGHRSVSWYQQTPGQGLQFLFEYFSETQRNKGNFPGRFSGRQFSNSRSEMNVSTLELGDSALYLCASSEWGFGDMNTEAFFGQGTRLTVV.

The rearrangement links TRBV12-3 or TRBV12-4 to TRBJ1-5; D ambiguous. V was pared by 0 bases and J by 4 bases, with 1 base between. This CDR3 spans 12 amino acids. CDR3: CASSLANQPQHF. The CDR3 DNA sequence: TGTGCCAGCAGTTTAGCGAATCAGCCCCAGCATTTT.

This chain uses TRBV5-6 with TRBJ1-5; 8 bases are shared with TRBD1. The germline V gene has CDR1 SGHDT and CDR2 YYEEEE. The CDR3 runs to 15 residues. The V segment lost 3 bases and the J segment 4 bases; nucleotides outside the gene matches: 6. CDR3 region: CASSSVYRGNQPQHF. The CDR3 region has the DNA TGTGCCAGCAGCTCGGTATACAGGGGGAATCAGCCCCAGCATTTT.

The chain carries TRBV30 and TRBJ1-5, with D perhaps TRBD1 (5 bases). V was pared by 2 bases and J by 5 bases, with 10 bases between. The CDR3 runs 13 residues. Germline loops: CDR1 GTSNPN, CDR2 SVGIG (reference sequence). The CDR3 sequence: CAWSPGGDQPQHF. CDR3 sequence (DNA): TGTGCCTGGAGTCCGGGGGGGGATCAGCCCCAGCATTTT. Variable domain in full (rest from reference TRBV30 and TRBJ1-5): SQTIHQWPATLVQPVGSPLSLECTVEGTSNPNLYWYRQAAGRGLQLLFYSVGIGQISSEVPQNLSASRPQDRQFILSSKKLLLSDSGFYLCAWSPGGDQPQHFGDGTRLSIL.

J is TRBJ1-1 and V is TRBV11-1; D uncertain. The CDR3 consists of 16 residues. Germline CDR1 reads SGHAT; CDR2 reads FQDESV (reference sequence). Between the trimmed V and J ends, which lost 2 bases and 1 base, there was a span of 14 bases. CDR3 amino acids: CASSLRSSIGNTEAFF. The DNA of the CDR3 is TGTGCCAGCAGCTTACGGTCCTCTATAGGGAACACTGAAGCTTTCTTT.

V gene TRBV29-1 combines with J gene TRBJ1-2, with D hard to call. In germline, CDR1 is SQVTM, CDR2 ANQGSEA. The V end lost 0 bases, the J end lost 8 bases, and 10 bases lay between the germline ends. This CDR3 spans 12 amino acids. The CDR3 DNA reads TGCAGCGTTGAAGATATAAGGGCGGGCTACACCTTC. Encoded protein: CSVEDIRAGYTF.

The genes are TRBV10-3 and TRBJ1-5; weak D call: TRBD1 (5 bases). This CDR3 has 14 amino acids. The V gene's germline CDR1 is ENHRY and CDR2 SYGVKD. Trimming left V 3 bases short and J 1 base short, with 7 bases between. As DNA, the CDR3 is TGTGCCATCAGTGAACAGGAGAGCAATCAGCCCCAGCATTTT. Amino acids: CAISEQESNQPQHF.

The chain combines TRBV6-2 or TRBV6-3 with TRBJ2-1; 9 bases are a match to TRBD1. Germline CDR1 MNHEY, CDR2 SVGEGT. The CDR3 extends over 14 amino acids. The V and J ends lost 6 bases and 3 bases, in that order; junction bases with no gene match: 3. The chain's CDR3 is CASSTGGDYNEQFF. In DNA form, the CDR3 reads TGTGCCAGCAGCACAGGGGGCGACTACAATGAGCAGTTCTTC.

Here the CDR3 DNA reads TGTGCCAGCAGCCCACCCAAGGGCGCTGAAGCTTTCTTT. Protein product: CASSPPKGAEAFF. The V gene is TRBV3-1 (or the pseudogene TRBV3-2), the J gene TRBJ1-1; D remains unclear. The germline V gene has CDR1 LGHDT and CDR2 YNNKEL (reference sequence). CDR3 length: 13 residues. Trimming pared 4 bases from V and 6 bases from J, leaving 12 bases between.

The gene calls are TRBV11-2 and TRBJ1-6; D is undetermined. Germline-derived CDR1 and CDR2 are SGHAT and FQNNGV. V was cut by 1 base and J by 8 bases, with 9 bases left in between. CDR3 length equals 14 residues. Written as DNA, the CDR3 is TGTGCCAGCAGCTTAGTACGTGGTGATTCACCCCTCCACTTT. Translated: CASSLVRGDSPLHF.

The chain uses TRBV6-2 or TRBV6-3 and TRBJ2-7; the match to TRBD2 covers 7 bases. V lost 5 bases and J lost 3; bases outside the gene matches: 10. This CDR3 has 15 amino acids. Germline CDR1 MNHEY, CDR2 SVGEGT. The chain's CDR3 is CASSRAGTTFYEQYV. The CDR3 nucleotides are TGTGCCAGCAGTCGGGCCGGGACTACCTTCTACGAGCAGTACGTC.

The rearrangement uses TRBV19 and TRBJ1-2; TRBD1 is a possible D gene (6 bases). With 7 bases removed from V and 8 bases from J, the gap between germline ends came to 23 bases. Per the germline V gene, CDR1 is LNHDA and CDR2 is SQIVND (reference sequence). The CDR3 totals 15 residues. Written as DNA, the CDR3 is TGTGCCAGTACCCATTACGGGACACATATTGGAGGCTACACCTTC. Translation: CASTHYGTHIGGYTF.

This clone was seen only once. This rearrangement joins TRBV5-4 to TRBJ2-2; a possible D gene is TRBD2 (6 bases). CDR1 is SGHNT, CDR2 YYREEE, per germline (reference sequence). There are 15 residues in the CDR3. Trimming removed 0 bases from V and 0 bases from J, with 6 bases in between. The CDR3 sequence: CASSLGGTNTGELFF. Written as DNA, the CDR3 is TGTGCCAGCAGCTTGGGCGGGACGAACACCGGGGAGCTGTTTTTT.

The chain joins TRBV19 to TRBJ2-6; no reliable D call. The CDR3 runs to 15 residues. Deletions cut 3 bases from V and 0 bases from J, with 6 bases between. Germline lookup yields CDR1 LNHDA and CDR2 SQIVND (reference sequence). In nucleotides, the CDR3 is TGTGCCAGTAGTATCGCCCGCTCTGGGGCCAACGTCCTGACTTTC. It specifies CASSIARSGANVLTF.

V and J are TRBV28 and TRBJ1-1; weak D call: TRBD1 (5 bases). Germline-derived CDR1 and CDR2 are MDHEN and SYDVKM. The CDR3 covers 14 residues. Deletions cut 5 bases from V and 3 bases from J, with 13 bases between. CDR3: CASSVRGGDTEAFF. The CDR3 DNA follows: TGTGCCAGCAGTGTAAGGGGTGGGGACACTGAAGCTTTCTTT.

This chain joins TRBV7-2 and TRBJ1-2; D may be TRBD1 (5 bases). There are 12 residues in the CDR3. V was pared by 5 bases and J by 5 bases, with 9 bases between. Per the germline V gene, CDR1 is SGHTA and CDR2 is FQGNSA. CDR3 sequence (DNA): TGTGCCAGCAGCCCCCGGGGGTATGGCTACACCTTC. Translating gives CASSPRGYGYTF. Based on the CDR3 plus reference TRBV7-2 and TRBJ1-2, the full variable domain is GAGVSQSPSNKVTEKGKDVELRCDPISGHTALYWYRQSLGQGLEFLIYFQGNSAPDKSGLPSDRFSAERTGGSVSTLTIQRTQQEDSAVYLCASSPRGYGYTFGSGTRLTVV.

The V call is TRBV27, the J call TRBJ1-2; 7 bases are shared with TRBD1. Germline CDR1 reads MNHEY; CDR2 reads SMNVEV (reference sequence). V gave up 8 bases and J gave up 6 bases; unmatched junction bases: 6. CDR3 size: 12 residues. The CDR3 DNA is TGTGCCAGCGCAACAGGGGCGGATGGCTACACCTTC. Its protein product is CASATGADGYTF.

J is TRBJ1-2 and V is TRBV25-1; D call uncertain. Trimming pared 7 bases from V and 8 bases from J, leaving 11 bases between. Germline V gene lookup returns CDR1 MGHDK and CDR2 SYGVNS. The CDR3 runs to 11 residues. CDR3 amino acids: CASKSPQGYTF. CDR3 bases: TGTGCCAGCAAGTCCCCACAAGGCTACACCTTC.

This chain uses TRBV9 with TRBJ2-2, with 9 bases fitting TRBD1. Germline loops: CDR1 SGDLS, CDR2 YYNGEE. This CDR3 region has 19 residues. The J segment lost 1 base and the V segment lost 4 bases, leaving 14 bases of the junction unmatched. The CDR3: CASSPHAFVGQGNTGELFF. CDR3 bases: TGTGCCAGCAGCCCCCACGCATTCGTGGGACAGGGGAACACCGGGGAGCTGTTTTTT.

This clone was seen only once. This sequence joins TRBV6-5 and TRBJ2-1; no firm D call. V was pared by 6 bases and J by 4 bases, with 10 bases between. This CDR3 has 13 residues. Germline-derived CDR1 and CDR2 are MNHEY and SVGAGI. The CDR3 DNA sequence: TGTGCCAGCAGCCCCGGACCGTACAATGAGCAGTTCTTC. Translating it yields CASSPGPYNEQFF.

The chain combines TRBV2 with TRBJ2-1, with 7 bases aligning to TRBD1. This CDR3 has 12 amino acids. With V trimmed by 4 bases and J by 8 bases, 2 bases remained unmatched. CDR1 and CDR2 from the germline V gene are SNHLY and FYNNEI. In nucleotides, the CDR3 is TGTGCCAGCAGTGGACAGGGACATGAGCAGTTCTTC. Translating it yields CASSGQGHEQFF.

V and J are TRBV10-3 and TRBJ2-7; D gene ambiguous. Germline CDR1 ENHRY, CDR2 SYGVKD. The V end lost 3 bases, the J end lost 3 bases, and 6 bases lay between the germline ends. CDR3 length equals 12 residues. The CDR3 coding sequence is TGTGCCATCAGTGAAGGACGCTACGAGCAGTACTTC. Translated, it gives CAISEGRYEQYF.

The CDR3 loop is CASSYSTGPYGYTF. The CDR3 DNA is TGTGCCAGCAGTTACTCGACAGGTCCCTATGGCTACACCTTC. This chain joins TRBV6-6 and TRBJ1-2; tentatively, D is TRBD1 (6 bases). The germline V gene has CDR1 MNHNY and CDR2 SVGAGI (reference sequence). Trimming pared 0 bases from V and 4 bases from J, leaving 9 bases between. This CDR3 has 14 amino acids.